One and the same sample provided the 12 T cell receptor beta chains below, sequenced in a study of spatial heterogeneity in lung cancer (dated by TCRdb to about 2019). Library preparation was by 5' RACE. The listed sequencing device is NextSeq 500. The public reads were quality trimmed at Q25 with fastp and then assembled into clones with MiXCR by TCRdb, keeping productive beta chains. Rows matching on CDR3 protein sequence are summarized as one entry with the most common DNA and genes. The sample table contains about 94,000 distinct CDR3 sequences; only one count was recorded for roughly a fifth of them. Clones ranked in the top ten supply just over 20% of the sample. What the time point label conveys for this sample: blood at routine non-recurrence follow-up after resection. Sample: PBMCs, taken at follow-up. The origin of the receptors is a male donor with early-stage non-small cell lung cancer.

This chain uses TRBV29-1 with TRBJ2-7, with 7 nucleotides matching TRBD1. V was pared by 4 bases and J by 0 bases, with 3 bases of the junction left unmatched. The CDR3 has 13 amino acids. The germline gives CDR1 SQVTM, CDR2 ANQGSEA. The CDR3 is CSVVRDSSYEQYF. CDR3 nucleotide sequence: TGCAGCGTTGTTAGGGACAGCTCCTACGAGCAGTACTTC.

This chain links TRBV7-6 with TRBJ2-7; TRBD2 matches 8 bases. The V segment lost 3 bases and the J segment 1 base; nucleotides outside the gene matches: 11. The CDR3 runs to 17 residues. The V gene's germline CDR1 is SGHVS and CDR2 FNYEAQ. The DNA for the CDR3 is TGTGCCAGCAGCTTCAGGTTGATGCGGGGGGCTTCCTACGAGCAGTACGTC. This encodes CASSFRLMRGASYEQYV.

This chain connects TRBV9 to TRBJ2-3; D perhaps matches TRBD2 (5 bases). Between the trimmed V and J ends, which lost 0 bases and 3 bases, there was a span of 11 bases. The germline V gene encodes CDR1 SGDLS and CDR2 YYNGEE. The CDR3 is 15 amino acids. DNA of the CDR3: TGTGCCAGCAGCGTAGTAGAGGGCCGGACAGATACGCAGTATTTT. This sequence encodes CASSVVEGRTDTQYF.

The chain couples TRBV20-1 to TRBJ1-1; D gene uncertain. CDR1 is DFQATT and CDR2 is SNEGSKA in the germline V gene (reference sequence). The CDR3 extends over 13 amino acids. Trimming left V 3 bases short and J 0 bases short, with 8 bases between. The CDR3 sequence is CSASSTMNTEAFF. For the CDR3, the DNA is TGCAGTGCTAGCAGTACTATGAACACTGAAGCTTTCTTT.

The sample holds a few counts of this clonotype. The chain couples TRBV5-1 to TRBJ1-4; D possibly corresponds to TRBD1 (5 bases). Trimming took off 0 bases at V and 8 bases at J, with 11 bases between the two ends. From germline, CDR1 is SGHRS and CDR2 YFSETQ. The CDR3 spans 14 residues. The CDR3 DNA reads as TGCGCCAGCAGCTTGGATACGGCAGGGGAAAAACTGTTTTTT. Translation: CASSLDTAGEKLFF.

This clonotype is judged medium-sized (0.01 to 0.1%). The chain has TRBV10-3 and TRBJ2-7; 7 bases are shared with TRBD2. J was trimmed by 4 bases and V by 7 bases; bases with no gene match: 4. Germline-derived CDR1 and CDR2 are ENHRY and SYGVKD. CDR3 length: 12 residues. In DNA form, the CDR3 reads TGTGCCATCAAGGCTAGCGGATACGAGCAGTACTTC. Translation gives CAIKASGYEQYF.

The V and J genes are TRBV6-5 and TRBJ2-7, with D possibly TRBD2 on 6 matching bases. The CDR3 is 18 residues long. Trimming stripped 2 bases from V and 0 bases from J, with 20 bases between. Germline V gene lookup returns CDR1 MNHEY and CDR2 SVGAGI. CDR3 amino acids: CASSYGPGRTRGSYEQYF. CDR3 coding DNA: TGTGCCAGCAGTTACGGCCCAGGGAGGACGAGGGGCTCCTACGAGCAGTACTTC.

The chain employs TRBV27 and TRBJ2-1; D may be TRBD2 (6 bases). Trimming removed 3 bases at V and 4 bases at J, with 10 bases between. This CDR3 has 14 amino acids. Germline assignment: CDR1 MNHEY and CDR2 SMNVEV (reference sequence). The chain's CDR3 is CASSFSGLYNEQFF. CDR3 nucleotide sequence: TGTGCCAGCAGTTTTTCGGGACTTTACAATGAGCAGTTCTTC.

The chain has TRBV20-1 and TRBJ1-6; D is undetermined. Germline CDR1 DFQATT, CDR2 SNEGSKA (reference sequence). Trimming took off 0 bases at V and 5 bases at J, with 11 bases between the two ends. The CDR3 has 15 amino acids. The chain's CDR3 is CSAREIGPNNSPLHF. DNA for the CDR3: TGCAGTGCTAGAGAGATAGGGCCTAATAATTCACCCCTCCACTTT.

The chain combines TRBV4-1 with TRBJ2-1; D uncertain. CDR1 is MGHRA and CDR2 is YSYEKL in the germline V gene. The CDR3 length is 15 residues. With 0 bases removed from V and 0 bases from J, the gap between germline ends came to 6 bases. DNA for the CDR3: TGCGCCAGCAGCCAAGACTGGACCTCCTACAATGAGCAGTTCTTC. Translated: CASSQDWTSYNEQFF.

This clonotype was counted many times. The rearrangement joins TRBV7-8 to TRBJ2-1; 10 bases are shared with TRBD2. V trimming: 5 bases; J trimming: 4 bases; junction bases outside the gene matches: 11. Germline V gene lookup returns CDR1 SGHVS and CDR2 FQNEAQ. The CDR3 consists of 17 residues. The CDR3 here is CASSLQPGLAPYNEQFF. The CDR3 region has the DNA TGTGCCAGCAGCCTACAACCGGGACTAGCGCCTTACAATGAGCAGTTCTTC.

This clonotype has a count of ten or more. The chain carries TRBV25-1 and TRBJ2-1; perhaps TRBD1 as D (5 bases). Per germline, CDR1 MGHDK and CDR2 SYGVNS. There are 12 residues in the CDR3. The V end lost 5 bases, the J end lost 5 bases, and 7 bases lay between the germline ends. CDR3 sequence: CASSPRDNEQFF. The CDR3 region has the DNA TGTGCCAGCAGTCCCAGGGACAATGAGCAGTTCTTC. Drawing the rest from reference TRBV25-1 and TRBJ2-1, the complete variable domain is EADIYQTPRYLVIGTGKKITLECSQTMGHDKMYWYQQDPGMELHLIHYSYGVNSTEKGDLSSESTVSRIRTEHFPLTLESARPSHTSQYLCASSPRDNEQFFGPGTRLTVL.